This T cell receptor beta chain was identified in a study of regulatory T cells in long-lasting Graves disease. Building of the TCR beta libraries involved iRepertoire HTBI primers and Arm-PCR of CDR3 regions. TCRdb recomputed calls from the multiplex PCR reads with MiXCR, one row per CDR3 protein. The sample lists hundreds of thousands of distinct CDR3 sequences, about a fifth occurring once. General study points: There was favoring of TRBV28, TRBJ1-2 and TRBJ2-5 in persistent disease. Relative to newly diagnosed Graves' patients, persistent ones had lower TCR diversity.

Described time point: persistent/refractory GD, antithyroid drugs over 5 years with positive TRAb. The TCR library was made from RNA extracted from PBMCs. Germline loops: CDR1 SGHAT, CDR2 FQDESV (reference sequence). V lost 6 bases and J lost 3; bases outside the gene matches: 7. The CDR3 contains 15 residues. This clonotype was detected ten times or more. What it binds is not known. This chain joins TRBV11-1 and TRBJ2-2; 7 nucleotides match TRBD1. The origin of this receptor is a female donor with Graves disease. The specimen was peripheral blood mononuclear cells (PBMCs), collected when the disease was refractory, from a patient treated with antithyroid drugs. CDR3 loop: CASRPEGAYTGELFF. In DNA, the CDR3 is TGTGCCAGCAGGCCCGAGGGGGCCTACACCGGGGAGCTGTTTTTT.